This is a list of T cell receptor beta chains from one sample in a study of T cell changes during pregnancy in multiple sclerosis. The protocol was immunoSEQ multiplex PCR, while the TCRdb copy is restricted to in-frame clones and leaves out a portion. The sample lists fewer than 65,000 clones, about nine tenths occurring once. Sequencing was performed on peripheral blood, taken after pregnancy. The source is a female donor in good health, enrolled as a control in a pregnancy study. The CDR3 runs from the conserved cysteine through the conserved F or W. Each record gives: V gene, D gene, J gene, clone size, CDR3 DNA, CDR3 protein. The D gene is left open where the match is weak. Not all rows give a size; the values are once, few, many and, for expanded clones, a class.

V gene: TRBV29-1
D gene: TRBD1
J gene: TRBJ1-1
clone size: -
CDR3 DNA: TGCAGCGTGACCGGGACAGGGAGGGGGTACACTGAAGCTTTCTTT
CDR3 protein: CSVTGTGRGYTEAFF

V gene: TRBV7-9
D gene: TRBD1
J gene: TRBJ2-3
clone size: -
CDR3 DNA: TGTGCCAGCAGCTACCCCGGGACAGGGGACCTAACACGGAAGCAGTATTTT
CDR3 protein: CASSYPGTGDLTRKQYF

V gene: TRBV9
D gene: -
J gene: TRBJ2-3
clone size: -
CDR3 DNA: TGTGCCAGCAGCGCACCAGGGCGGGGCCGGGCACAGAGCACAGATACGCAGTATTTT
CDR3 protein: CASSAPGRGRAQSTDTQYF

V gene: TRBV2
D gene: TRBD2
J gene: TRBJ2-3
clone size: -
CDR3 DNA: TGTGCCAGCAGTTGGGACTACGTCCTCACAGATACGCAGTATTTT
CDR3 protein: CASSWDYVLTDTQYF

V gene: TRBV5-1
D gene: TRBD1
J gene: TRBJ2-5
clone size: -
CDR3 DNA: TGCGCCAGCAGCTCGACCGGGACAGTGATACAAGAGACCCAGTACTTC
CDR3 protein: CASSSTGTVIQETQYF

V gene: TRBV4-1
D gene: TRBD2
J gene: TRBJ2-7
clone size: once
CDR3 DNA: TGCGCCAGCAGCCAAGATGGGGGGGGGATTGGCGAGCAGTACTTC
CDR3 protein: CASSQDGGGIGEQYF

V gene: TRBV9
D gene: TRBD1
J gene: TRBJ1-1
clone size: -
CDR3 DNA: TGTGCCAGCAGCCCTACGACAGGGAGCACTGAAGCTTTCTTT
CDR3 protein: CASSPTTGSTEAFF

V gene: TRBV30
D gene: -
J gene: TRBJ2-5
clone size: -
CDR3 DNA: TGTGCCTGGAGCGGAACGTATCAGGGGTTCCAAGAGACCCAGTACTTC
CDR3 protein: CAWSGTYQGFQETQYF

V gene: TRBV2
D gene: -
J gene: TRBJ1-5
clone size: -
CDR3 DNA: TGTGCCAGCAGTGGGACAAGTAGCAATCAGCCCCAGCATTTT
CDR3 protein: CASSGTSSNQPQHF

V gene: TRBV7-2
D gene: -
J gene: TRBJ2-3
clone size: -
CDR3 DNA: TGTGCCAGCAGCTTAGCGGCGGCCGGCGTGGAAACAGATACGCAGTATTTT
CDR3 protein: CASSLAAAGVETDTQYF

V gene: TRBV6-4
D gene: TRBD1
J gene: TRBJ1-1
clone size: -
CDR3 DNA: TGTGCCAGCAGTCAAACAGGGGATGGGGACACTGAAGCTTTCTTT
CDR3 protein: CASSQTGDGDTEAFF

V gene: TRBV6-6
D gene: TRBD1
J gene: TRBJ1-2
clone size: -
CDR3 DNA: TGTGCCAGCAGTCCACAGGGGAACTATGGCTACACCTTC
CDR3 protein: CASSPQGNYGYTF

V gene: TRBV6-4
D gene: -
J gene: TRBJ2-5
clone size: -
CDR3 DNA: TGTGCCAGCAGTGTCGAGTTACAAGAGACCCAGTACTTC
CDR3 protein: CASSVELQETQYF

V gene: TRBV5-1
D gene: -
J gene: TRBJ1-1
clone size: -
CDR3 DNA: TGCGCCAGCAGCCTCTACGGGGGGCCGACTGAAGCTTTCTTT
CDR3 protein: CASSLYGGPTEAFF

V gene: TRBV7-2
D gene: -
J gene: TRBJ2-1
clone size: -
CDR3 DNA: TGTGCCAGCAGCCTCCGGGACTACAATGAGCAGTTCTTC
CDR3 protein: CASSLRDYNEQFF

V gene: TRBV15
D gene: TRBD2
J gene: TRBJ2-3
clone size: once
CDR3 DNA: TGTGCCACCAGCAGAGATCTTGATAGCGGGTGGGGAAATACGCAGTATTTT
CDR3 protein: CATSRDLDSGWGNTQYF

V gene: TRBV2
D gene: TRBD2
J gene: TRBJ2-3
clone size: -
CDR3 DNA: TGTGCCCAGCAGCGGGGGCGCACAGATACGCAGTATTTT
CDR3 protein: CAQQRGRTDTQYF

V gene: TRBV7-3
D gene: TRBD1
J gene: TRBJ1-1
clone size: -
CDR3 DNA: TGTGCCAGCAGCCTTAGACAGGGGGCGTTTGTCACTGAAGCTTTCTTT
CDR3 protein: CASSLRQGAFVTEAFF

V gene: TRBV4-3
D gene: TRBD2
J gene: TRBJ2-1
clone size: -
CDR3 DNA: TGCGCCAGCAGCCAAGATCAGGCTAGCGGGGCTTACAATGAGCAGTTCTTC
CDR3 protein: CASSQDQASGAYNEQFF

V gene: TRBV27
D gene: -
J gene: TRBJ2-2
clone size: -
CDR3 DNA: TGTGCCAGCAGTTTACCTATCACCGGGGAGCTGTTTTTT
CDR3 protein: CASSLPITGELFF

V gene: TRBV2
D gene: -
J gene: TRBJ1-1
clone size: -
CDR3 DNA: TGTGCCAGCACCCGAGGCGCAGGGAAGATTAACGCTGAAGCTTTCTTT
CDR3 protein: CASTRGAGKINAEAFF

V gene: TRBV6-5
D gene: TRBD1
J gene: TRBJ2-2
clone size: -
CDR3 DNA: TGTGCCAGCAGCTCCCACAGGGGGCGGTCCGGGGAGCTGTTTTTT
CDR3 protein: CASSSHRGRSGELFF

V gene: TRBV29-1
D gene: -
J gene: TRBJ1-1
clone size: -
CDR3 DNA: TGCAGCGTGACTGAGCGGGGGAGTGGGGACACTGAAGCTTTCTTT
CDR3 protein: CSVTERGSGDTEAFF

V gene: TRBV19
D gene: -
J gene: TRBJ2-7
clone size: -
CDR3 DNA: TGTGCCAGTAGTATTCGGAGGTCCTACGAGCAGTACTTC
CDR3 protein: CASSIRRSYEQYF

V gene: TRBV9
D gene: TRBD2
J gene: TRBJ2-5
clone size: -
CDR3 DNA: TGTGCCAGCAGCCTGGGACTAGCGGGGGGGCCGAGAGAGACCCAGTACTTC
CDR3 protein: CASSLGLAGGPRETQYF

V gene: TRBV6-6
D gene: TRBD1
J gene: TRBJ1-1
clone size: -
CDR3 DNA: TGTGCCAGCAGTTACGGGACAGCGAACACTGAAGCTTTCTTT
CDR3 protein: CASSYGTANTEAFF

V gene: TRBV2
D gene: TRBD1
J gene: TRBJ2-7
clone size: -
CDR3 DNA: TGTGCCAGCAGACAGGGGATAAACGAGCAGTACTTC
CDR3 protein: CASRQGINEQYF

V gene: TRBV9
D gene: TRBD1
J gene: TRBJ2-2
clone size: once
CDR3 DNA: TGTGCCAGCAGCGTGTCGGGAGGGACAGGGGGCGTCCCTGACACCGGGGAGCTGTTTTTT
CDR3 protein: CASSVSGGTGGVPDTGELFF

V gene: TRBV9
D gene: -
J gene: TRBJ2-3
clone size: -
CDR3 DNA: TGTGCCAGCAGCGGATACAGGGATACGCAGTATTTT
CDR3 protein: CASSGYRDTQYF

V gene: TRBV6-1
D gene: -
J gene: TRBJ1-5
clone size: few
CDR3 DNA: TGTGCCAGCAGTGAAGTTTTCAGGGCGGATCAGCCCCAGCATTTT
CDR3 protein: CASSEVFRADQPQHF

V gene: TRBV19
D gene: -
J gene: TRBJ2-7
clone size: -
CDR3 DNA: TGTGCCACTCGGACGGGGGACCAGCCTAGCCCCTACGAGCAGTACTTC
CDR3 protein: CATRTGDQPSPYEQYF

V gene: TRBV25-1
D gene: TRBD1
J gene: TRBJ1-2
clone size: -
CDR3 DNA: TGTGCCAGCAGTGATTCCGGGACAGGGATGTCGAGGGGCTACACCTTC
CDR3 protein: CASSDSGTGMSRGYTF

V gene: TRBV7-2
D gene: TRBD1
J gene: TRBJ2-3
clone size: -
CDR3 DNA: TGTGCCAGCAGCTTAGTGGGACAGACAGATACGCAGTATTTT
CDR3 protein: CASSLVGQTDTQYF

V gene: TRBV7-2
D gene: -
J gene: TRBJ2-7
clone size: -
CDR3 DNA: TGTGCCAGCAGCTCCCCAGGGCCGAACTACGAGCAGTACTTC
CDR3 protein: CASSSPGPNYEQYF

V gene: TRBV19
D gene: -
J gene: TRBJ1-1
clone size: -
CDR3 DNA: TGTGCCAGTAGTATAGATCAGGGGAGAGCTTTCTTT
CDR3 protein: CASSIDQGRAFF

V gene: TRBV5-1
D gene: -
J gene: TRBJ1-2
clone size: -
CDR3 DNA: TGCGCCAGCACCTTGGCTACTAACTATGGCTACACCTTC
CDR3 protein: CASTLATNYGYTF

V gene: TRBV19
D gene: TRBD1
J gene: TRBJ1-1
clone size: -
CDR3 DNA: TGTGCCAGTAGAAGGGACAGTGAACAGGGTGAAGCTTTCTTT
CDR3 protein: CASRRDSEQGEAFF

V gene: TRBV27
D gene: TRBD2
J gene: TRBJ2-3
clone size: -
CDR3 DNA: TGTGCCAGCAGCCTCGGGAGCGGGGGGATCCCAGATACGCAGTATTTT
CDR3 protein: CASSLGSGGIPDTQYF

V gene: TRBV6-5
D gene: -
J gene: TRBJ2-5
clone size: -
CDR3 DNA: TGTGCCAGCAGTTACTCCCAGGGTCCAGAGACCCAGTACTTC
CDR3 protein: CASSYSQGPETQYF

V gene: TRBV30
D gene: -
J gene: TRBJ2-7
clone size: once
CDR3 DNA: TGTGCCTGGAGTTCCAGTTCCTACGAGCAGTACTTC
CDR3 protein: CAWSSSSYEQYF

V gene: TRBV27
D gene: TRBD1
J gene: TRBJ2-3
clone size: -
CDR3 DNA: TGTGCCAGCAGTGTACAGGGGGGAGCTACGCAGTATTTT
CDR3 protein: CASSVQGGATQYF

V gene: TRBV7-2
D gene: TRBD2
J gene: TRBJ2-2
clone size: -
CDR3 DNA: TGTGCCAGCAGTGGGACTAGCTCTAGCGGGGAGCTGTTTTTT
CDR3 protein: CASSGTSSSGELFF

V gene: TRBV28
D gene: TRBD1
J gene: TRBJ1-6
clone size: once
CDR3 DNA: TGTGCCAGCAATCGCATAGACAGGGAAAGTTCACCCCTCCACTTT
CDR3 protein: CASNRIDRESSPLHF

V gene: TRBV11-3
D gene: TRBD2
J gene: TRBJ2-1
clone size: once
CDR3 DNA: TGTGCCAGCAGCTTAGGTCCACTAGCGGGGGGGTATGAGCAGTTCTTC
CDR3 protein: CASSLGPLAGGYEQFF

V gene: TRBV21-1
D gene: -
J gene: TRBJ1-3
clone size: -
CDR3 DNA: TGTGCCAGCAGCCTAAAACGGCGGATACCTGGAAACACCATATATTTT
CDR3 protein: CASSLKRRIPGNTIYF

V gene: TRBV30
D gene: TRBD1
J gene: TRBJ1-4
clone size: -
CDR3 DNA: TGTGCCTGGAGTAGGGACAGGGCTCGGGAAAAACTGTTTTTT
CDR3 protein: CAWSRDRAREKLFF

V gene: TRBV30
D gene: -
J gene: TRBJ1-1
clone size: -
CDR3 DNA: TGTGCCTGGGGCCCCGGGTTGGTTGAAGCTTTCTTT
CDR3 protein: CAWGPGLVEAFF

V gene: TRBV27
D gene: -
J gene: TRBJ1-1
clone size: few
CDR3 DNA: TGTGCCAGCAGTTTAAGGGGTGTGACTGAAGCTTTCTTT
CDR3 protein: CASSLRGVTEAFF

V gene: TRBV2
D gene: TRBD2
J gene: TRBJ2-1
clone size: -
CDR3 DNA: TGTGCCAGCAGTGAAGTACCTAGCGGGGGGGCTAATGAGCAGTTCTTC
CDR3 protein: CASSEVPSGGANEQFF

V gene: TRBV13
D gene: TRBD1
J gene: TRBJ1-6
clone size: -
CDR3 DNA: TGTGCCAGCAGCCTCACGGACAGGGGGCAATCACCCCTCCACTTT
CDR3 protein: CASSLTDRGQSPLHF

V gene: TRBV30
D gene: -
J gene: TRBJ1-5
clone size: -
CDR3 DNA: TGTGCCTGGAGTGGACCAGGGGAACGACAGCCCCAGCATTTT
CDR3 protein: CAWSGPGERQPQHF

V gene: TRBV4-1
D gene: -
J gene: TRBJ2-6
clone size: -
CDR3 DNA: TGCGCCAGCAGCCAAGGGGCCCCCCTCTCTGGGGCCAACGTCCTGACTTTC
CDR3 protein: CASSQGAPLSGANVLTF

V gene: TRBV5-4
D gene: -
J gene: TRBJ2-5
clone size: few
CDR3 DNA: TGTGCCAGCAGCTCACAGGGTGAAGGAGAGACCCAGTACTTC
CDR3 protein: CASSSQGEGETQYF

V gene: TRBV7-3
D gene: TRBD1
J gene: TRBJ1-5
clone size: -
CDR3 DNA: TGTGCCAGCAGCTTGGACAGGGAGAGAGATAATCAGCCCCAGCATTTT
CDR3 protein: CASSLDRERDNQPQHF

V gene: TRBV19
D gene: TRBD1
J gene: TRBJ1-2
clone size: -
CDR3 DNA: TGTGCCAGTAGTGGGACGACAGGGTACTATGGCTACACCTTC
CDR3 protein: CASSGTTGYYGYTF

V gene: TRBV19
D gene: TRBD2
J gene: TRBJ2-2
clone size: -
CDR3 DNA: TGTGCCAGTAGTATAGACCGCGGCGGGGGGGCCACCGGGGAGCTGTTTTTT
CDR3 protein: CASSIDRGGGATGELFF

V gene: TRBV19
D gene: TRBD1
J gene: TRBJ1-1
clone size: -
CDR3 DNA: TGTGCCAGTAGTGAACAGGGGATGCATACTGAAGCTTTCTTT
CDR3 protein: CASSEQGMHTEAFF

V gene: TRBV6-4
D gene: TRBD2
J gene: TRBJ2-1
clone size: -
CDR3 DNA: TGTGCCAGCAGTGAAGCGGGGGGGTACAATGAGCAGTTCTTC
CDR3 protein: CASSEAGGYNEQFF